Following are 2 T cell receptor beta chains from one sample sequenced in a study of T cell changes during pregnancy in multiple sclerosis. Here immunoSEQ multiplex PCR was the method, and the copy in TCRdb shows in-frame clones only, minus some. The data contain some 85,000 clones, roughly 94% of them seen just once; the ten biggest clones take up 0.7% to 1%. Specimen: peripheral blood, collected in the third trimester of pregnancy. The origin of the receptors is a female donor with multiple sclerosis, enrolled in a pregnancy study.

The chain is built from TRBV13 and TRBJ2-1; 7 bases align to TRBD1. Germline CDR1 reads PRHDT; CDR2 reads FYEKMQ (reference sequence). V was pared by 0 bases and J by 6 bases, with 5 bases of the junction left unmatched. The CDR3 contains 15 residues. The DNA for the CDR3 is TGTGCCAGCAGCTTAGGAGGGGGCGCCCCCAATGAGCAGTTCTTC. Its protein product is CASSLGGGAPNEQFF.

The genes are TRBV27 and TRBJ2-7; 10 bases are a match to TRBD1. The CDR3 spans 13 residues. V gave up 5 bases and J gave up 9 bases; unmatched junction bases: 7. Germline-derived CDR1 and CDR2 are MNHEY and SMNVEV (reference sequence). Here the CDR3 DNA reads TGTGCCAGCAGTCCTTTGACAGGGGGCGGGCAGTACTTC. Its protein is CASSPLTGGGQYF.